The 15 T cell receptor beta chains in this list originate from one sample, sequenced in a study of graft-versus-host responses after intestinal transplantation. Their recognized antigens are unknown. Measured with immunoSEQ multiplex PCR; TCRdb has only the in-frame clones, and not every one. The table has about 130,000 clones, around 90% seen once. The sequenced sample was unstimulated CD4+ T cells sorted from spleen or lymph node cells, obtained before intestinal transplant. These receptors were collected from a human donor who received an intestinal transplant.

The CDR3 DNA is TGCGCCAGCAGTTTCACTCCCCTGGTTTTCTTT. Translated: CASSFTPLVFF. V and J are TRBV10-1 and TRBJ1-1; D call uncertain. The CDR3 consists of 11 residues. V was pared by 5 bases and J by 13 bases, with 14 bases between. Per germline, CDR1 WNHNN and CDR2 SYGVQD (reference sequence).

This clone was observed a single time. CDR3 coding DNA: TGTGCCAGCAGCTCACAGGGAAACACTGAAGCTTTCTTT. It translates to CASSSQGNTEAFF. This rearrangement joins TRBV7-2 to TRBJ1-1; D perhaps matches TRBD1 (6 bases). The germline V gene encodes CDR1 SGHTA and CDR2 FQGNSA. This CDR3 has 13 amino acids. The V end lost 4 bases, the J end lost 2 bases, and 8 bases lay between the germline ends.

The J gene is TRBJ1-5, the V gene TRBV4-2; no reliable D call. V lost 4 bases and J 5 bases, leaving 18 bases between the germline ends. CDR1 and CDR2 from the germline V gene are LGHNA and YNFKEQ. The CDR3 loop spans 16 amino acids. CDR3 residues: CASSPEPRPGDQPQHF. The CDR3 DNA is TGTGCCAGCAGCCCGGAACCACGACCGGGCGATCAGCCCCAGCATTTT.

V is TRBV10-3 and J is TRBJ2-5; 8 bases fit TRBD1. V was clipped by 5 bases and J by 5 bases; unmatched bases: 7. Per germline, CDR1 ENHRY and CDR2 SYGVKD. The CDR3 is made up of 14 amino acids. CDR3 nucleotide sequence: TGTGCCATCAGTCAGGGGGCGCGGAGGGAGACCCAGTACTTC. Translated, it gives CAISQGARRETQYF.

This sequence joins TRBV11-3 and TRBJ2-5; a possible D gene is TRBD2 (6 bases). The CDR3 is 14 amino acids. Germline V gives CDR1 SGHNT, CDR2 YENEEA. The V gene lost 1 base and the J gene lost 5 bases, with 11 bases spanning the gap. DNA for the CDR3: TGTGCCAGCAGCTTAGGACTAGGAGTGGAGACCCAGTACTTC. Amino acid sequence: CASSLGLGVETQYF.

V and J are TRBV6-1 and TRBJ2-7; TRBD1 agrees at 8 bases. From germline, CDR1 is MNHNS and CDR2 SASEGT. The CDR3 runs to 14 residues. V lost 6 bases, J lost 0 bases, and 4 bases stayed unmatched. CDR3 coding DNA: TGTGCCAGCAGCCGGACAGGGCCCTCCTACGAGCAGTACTTC. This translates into CASSRTGPSYEQYF.

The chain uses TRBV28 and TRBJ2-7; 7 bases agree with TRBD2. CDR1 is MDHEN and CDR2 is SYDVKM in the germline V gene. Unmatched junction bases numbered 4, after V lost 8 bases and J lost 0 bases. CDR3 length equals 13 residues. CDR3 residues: CASWERGSYEQYF. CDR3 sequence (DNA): TGTGCCAGCTGGGAGCGGGGCTCCTACGAGCAGTACTTC.

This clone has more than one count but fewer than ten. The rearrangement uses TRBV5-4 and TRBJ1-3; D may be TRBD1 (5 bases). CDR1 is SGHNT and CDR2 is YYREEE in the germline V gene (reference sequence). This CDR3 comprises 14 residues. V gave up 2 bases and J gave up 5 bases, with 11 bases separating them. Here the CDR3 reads CASSFSPGRNTIYF. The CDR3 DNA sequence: TGTGCCAGCAGCTTTTCCCCAGGGCGAAACACCATATATTTT.

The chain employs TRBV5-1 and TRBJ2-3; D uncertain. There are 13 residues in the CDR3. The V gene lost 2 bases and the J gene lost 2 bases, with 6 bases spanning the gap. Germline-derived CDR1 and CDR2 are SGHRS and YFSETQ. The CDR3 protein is CASSFQPTDTQYF. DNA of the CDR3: TGCGCCAGCAGCTTCCAGCCCACAGATACGCAGTATTTT.

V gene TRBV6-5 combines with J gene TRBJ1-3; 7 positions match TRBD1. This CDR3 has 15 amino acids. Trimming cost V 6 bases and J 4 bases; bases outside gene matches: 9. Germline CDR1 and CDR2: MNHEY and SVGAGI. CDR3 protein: CASSRTGLAGNTIYF. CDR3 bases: TGTGCCAGCAGCCGGACAGGCTTGGCAGGAAACACCATATATTTT.

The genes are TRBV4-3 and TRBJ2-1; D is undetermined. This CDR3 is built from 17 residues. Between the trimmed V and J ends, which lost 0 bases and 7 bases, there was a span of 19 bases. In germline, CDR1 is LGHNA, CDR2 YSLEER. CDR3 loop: CASSQDVRSPVRNEQFF. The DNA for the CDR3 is TGCGCCAGCAGCCAAGATGTGAGGTCCCCTGTACGGAATGAGCAGTTCTTC.

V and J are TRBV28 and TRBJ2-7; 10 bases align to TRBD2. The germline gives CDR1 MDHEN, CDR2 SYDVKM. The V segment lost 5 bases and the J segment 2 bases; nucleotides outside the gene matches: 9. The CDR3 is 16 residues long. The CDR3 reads CASSHSLAGVAYEQYF. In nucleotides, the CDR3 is TGTGCCAGCAGTCACAGTCTAGCGGGAGTAGCCTACGAGCAGTACTTC.

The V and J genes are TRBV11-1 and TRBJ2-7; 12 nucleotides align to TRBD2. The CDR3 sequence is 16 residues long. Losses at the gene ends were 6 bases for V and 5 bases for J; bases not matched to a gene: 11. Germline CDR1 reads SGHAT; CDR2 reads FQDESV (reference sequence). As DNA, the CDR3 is TGTGCCAGCAGGCAACTAGCGGGAGGAAGTCTCCACGAGCAGTACTTC. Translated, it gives CASRQLAGGSLHEQYF.

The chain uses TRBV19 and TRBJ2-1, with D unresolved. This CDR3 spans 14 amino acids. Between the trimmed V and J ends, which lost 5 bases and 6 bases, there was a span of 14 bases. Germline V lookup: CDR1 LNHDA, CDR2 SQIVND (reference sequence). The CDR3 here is CASSQQSQTNEQFF. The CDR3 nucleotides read TGTGCCAGTAGTCAACAATCACAAACCAATGAGCAGTTCTTC.

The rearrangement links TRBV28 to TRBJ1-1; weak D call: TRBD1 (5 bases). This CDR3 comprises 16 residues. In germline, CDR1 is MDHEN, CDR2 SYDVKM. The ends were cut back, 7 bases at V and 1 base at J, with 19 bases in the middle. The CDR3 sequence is CASIQVGSQGNTEAFF. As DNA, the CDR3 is TGTGCCAGCATCCAGGTCGGCAGTCAGGGGAACACTGAAGCTTTCTTT.